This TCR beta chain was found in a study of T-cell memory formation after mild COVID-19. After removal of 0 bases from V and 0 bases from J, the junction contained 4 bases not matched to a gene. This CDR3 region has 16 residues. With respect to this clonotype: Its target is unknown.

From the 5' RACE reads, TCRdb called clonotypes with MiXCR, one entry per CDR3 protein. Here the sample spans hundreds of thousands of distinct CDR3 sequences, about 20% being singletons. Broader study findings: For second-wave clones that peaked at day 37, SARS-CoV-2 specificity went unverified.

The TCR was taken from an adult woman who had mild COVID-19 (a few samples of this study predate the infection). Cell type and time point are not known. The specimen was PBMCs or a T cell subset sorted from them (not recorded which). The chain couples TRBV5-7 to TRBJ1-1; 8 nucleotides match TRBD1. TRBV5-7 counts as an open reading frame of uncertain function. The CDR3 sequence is CASSLGAGGVNTEAFF. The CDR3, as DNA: TGTGCCAGCAGCTTGGGGGCAGGGGGCGTGAACACTGAAGCTTTCTTT.